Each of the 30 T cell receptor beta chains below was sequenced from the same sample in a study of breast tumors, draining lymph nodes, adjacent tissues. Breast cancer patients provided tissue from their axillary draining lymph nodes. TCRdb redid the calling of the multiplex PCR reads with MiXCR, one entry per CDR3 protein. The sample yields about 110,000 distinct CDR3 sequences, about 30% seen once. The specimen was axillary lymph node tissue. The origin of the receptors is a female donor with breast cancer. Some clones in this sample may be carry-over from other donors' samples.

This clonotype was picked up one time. CDR3 sequence: CASSLGLAGKRDTQYF. CDR3 DNA: TGTGCCAGCAGCTTAGGACTAGCGGGCAAACGGGATACGCAGTATTTT. The chain links TRBV7-2 to TRBJ2-3, with 10 positions matching TRBD2. The germline CDR1 and CDR2 sequences are SGHTA and FQGNSA. Germline trimming cut 1 base from V and 6 bases from J; bases unmatched to any gene: 7. The CDR3 consists of 16 residues.

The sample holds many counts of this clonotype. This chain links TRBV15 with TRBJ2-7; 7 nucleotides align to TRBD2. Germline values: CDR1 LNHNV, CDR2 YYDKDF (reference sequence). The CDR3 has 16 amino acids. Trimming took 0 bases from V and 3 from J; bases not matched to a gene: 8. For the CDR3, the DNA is TGTGCCACCAGCAGAGACACGAGCGGGATTGGCTACGAGCAGTACTTC. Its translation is CATSRDTSGIGYEQYF.

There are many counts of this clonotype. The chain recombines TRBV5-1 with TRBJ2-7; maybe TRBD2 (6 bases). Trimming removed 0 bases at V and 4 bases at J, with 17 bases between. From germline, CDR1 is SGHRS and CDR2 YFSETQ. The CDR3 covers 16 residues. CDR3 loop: CASSLVPGEPRYEQYF. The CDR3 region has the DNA TGCGCCAGCAGCTTGGTTCCGGGAGAACCTCGTTACGAGCAGTACTTC.

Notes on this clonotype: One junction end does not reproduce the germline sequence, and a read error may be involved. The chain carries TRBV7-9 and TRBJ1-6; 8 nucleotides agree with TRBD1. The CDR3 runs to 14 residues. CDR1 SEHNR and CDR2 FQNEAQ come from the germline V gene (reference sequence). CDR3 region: CASGEQGAGSPLHF. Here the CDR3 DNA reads TGTGCCAGCGGCGAGCAGGGGGCAGGGTCACCCCTCCACTTC.

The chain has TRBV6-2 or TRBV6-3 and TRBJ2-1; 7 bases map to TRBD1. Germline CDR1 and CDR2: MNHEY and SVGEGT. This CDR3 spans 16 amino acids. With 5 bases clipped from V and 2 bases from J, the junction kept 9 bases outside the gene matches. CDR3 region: CASSDPRQGTYNEQFF. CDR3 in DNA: TGTGCCAGCAGTGACCCCAGACAGGGAACCTACAATGAGCAGTTCTTC.

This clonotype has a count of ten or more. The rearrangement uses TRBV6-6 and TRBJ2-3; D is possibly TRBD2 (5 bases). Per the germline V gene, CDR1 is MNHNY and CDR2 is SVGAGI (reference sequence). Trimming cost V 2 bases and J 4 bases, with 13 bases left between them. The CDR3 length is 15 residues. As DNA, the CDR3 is TGTGCCAGCAGTTACATTCGGGGAACCGCAGATACGCAGTATTTT. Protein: CASSYIRGTADTQYF.

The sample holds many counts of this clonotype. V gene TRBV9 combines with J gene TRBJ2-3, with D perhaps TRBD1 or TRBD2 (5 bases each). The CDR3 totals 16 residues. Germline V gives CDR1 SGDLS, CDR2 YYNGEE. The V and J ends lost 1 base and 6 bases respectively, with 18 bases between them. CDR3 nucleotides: TGTGCCAGCAGCGTAAACGAGGGGCATGGGGTGGATACGCAGTATTTT. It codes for CASSVNEGHGVDTQYF.

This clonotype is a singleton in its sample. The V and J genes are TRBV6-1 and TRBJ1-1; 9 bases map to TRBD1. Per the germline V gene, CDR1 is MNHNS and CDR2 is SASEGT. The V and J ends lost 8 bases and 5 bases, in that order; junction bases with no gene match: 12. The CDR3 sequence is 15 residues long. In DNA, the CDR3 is TGTGCCAGCGGTTACTCGGGGACAGGGAGGACTGAAGCTTTCTTT. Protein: CASGYSGTGRTEAFF.

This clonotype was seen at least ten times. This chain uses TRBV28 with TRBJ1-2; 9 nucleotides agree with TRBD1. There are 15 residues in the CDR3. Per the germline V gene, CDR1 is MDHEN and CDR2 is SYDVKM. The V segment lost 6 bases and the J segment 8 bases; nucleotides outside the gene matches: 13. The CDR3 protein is CASSLKLQGAGGYTF. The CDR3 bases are TGTGCCAGCAGCCTAAAATTACAGGGGGCGGGAGGCTACACCTTC.

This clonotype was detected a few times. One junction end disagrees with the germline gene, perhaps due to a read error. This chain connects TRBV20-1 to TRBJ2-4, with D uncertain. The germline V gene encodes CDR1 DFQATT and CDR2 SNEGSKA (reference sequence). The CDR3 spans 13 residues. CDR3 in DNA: TGCAGTGCTAGCAAGTCTCAGGCAAACACTCAGTACTTC. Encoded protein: CSASKSQANTQYF.

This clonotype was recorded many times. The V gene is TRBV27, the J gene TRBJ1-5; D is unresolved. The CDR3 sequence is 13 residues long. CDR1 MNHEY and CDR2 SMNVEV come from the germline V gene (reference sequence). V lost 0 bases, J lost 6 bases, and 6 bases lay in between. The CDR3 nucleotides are TGTGCCAGCAGTTTATCGCACGGTCAGCCCCAGCATTTT. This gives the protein CASSLSHGQPQHF.

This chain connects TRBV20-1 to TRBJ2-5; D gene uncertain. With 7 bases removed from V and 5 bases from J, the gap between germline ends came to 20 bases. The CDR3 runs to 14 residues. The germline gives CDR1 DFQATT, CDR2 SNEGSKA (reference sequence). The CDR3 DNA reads TGCAGTGTTACTAAAACTAACTTTCGCGAGACCCAGTACTTC. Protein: CSVTKTNFRETQYF.

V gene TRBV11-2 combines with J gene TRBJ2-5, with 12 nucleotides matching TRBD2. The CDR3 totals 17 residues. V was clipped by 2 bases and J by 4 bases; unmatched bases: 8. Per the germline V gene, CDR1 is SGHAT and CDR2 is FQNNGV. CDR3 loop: CASSLWLAGGGPETQYF. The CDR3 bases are TGTGCCAGCAGCTTATGGCTAGCGGGGGGGGGCCCAGAGACCCAGTACTTC.

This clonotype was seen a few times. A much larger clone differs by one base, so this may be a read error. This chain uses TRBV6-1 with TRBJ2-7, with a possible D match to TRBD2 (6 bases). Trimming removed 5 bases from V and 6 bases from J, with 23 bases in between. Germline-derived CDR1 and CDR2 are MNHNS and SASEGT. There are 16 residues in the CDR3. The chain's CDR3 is CASSQGLGRSGVEQYF. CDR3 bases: TGTGCCAGCAGTCAAGGTTTAGGAAGGTCGGGGGTCGAGCAGTACTTC.

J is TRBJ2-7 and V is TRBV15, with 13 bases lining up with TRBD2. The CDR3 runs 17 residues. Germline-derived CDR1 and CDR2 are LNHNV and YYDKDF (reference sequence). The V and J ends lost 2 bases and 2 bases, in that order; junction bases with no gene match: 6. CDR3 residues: CATSRMGTSGNPYEQYF. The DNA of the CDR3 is TGTGCCACCAGCAGAATGGGGACTAGCGGGAACCCCTACGAGCAGTACTTC. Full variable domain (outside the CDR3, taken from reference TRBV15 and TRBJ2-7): DAMVIQNPRYQVTQFGKPVTLSCSQTLNHNVMYWYQQKSSQAPKLLFHYYDKDFNNEADTPDNFQSRRPNTSFCFLDIRSPGLGDTAMYLCATSRMGTSGNPYEQYFGPGTRLTVT.

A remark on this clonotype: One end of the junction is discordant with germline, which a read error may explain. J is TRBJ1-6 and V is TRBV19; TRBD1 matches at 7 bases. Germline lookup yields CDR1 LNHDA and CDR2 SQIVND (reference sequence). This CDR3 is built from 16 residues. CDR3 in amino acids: CASSGTESSCNPPLHF. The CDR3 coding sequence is TGTGCCAGTAGTGGGACAGAGAGCTCCTGTAATCCACCCCTCCACTTT.

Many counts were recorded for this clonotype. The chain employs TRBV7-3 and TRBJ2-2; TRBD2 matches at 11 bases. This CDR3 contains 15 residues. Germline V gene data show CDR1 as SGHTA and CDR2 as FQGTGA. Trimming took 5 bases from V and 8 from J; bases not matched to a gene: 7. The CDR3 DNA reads TGTGCCAGCAGCCCAGGGACTAGCGGTGGTGGGGAGCTGTTTTTT. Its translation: CASSPGTSGGGELFF.

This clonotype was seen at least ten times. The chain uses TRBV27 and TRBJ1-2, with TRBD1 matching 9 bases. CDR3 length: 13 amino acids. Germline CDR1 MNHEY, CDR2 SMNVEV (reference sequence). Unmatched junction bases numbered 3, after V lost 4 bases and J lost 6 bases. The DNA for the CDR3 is TGTGCCAGCAGTTACAGGGGGCGCGATGGCTACACCTTC. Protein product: CASSYRGRDGYTF.

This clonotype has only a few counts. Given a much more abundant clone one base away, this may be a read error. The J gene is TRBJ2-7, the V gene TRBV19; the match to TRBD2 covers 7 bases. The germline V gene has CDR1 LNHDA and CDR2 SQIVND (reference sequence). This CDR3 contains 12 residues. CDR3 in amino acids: CVSSMGGYEQYF. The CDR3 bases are TGTGTCAGTAGTATGGGGGGGTACGAGCAGTACTTC.

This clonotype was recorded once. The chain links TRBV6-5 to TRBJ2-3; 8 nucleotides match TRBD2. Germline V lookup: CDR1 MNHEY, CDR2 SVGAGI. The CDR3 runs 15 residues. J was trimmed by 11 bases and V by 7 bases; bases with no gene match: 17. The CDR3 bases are TGTGCCAGCATTCCGGGCGGGGGGCCCTACAATGAGCAGTATTTT. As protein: CASIPGGGPYNEQYF.

In DNA, the CDR3 is TGTGCCAGCGGACCTCGGGGCTATAATTCACCCCTCCACTTT. Protein product: CASGPRGYNSPLHF. The chain recombines TRBV2 with TRBJ1-6; D gene uncertain. V was pared by 8 bases and J by 3 bases, with 11 bases between. The V gene's germline CDR1 is SNHLY and CDR2 FYNNEI. The CDR3 has 14 residues.

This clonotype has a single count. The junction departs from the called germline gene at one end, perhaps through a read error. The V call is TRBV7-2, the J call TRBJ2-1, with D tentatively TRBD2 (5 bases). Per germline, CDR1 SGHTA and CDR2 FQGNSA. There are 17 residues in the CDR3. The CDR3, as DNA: TGCGCCAGCAGCTTAGCGTCGAGACGGAAGACCTACAGTGAGCAGTTCTTC. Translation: CASSLASRRKTYSEQFF.

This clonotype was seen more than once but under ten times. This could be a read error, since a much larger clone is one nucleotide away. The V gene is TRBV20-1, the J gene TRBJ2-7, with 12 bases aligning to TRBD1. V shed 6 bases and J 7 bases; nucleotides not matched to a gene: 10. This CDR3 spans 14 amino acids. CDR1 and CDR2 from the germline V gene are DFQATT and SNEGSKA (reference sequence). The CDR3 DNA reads TGCAGTGCCGCTCCGGGACAGGGGGCGAGGGAGCAGTACTTC. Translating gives CSAAPGQGAREQYF.

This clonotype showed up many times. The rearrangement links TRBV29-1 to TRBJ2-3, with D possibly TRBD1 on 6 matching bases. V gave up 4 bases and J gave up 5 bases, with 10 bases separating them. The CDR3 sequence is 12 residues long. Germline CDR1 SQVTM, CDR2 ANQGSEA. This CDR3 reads CSVAGDGDTQYF. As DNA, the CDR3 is TGCAGCGTTGCAGGGGATGGAGATACGCAGTATTTT.

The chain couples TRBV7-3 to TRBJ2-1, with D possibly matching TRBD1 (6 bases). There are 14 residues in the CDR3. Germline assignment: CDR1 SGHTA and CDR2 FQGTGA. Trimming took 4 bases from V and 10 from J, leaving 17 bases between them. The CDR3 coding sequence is TGTGCCAGCAGCTCCGGGACAAACACCGGGGAGCAGTTCTTC. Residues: CASSSGTNTGEQFF.

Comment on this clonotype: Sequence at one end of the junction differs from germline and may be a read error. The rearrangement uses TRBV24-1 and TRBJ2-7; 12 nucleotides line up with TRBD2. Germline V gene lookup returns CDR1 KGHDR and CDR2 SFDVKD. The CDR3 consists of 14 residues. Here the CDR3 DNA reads TGTGCCTCCAGGACTAGCGGGATTCCCCTCGAGCAGTACTTC. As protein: CASRTSGIPLEQYF.

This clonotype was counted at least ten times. The CDR3 DNA sequence: TGTGCCAGCAGTTTAATACAGGGAAGTTACTACGAGCAGTACTTC. It translates to CASSLIQGSYYEQYF. V gene TRBV27 combines with J gene TRBJ2-7; TRBD1 might be the D (6 bases). The CDR3 is made up of 15 amino acids. Germline V CDR1 and CDR2: MNHEY, SMNVEV (reference sequence). Trimming cost V 2 bases and J 3 bases, with 14 bases left between them.

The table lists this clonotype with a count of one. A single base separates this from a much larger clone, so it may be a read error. The CDR3 sequence is CASRSQGRHTRNEQSF. CDR3 DNA sequence: TGTGCCAGCAGATCACAGGGGAGGCACACACGGAATGAGCAGTCCTTC. The rearrangement uses TRBV28 and TRBJ2-1; D perhaps matches TRBD1 (7 bases). The CDR3 contains 16 residues. Germline V CDR1 and CDR2: MDHEN, SYDVKM.

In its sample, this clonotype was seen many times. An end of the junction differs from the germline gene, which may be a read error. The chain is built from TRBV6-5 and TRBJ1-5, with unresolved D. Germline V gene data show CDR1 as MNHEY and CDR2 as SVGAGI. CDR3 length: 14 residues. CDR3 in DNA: TGTGCCAGCAGTCACTCGGAGGGCTATCAGCCCCAGCATTTT. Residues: CASSHSEGYQPQHF.

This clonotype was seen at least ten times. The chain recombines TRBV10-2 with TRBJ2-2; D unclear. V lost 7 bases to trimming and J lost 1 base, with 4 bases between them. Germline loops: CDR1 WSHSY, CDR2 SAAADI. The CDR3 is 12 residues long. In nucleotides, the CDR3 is TGCGCCAGCACTAGGAACACCGGGGAGCTGTTTTTT. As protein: CASTRNTGELFF.